This is a list of T cell receptor beta chains from one sample in a study of blood T cell repertoires in COVID-19. The data were produced by immunoSEQ multiplex PCR, yet TCRdb's version contains in-frame clones alone and is incomplete. The sample shows about 59,000 clones, 91% of them seen only once. The specimen sequenced was peripheral blood. These receptors came from a human donor in a cohort sampled during active COVID-19. The CDR3 runs from the conserved cysteine through the conserved F or W. Each record gives: clone size, V gene, CDR3 protein. Clone sizes are given selectively: once, few, many, or a class where the clone is expanded.

. | TRBV6-6 | CASSPGEEEGSLYGYTF
once | TRBV19 | CASSIWGDEQFF
. | TRBV28 | CASSSLNYEQYF
. | TRBV3-1/TRBV3-2 | CASSRAGFSYNEQFF
. | TRBV7-9 | CASSLGEGVATDTQYF
. | TRBV7-9 | CASSPSGLAGELFF
. | TRBV5-1 | CASRDTGSTGELFF
. | TRBV20-1 | CSASPVDYGYTF
. | TRBV7-2 | CASSSDRLSQPQHF
. | TRBV7-2 | CASSLGFRGQGTTEAFF
. | TRBV18 | CASSPFSPGTAYNEQFF
. | TRBV7-2 | CASSLVDTIAKNIQYF
. | TRBV29-1 | CSVADRGYNYGYTF
. | TRBV9 | CASSVEGQGPTNEKLFF
. | TRBV28 | CASSLRVPVYEQYF
. | TRBV28 | CASRRSGLAGNQPQHF
. | TRBV7-3 | CASSSVRDTQYF
. | TRBV5-1 | CASSLAGPYNSPLHF
once | TRBV29-1 | CSVPLAGGPSDTQYF
. | TRBV7-2 | CASSPENYEQYF
once | TRBV5-1 | CASSLGLAVNTGELFF
. | TRBV5-1 | CASSEPTGPETQYF
. | TRBV29-1 | CSVRLAAGEAYNEQFF
few | TRBV7-3 | CASSWTGGVGELFF
. | TRBV11-2 | CASSLVLGEGGTDTQYF
. | TRBV6-1 | CASSEGSGNYGYTF
. | TRBV28 | CAGSLASFNIQYF
. | TRBV9 | CASSGGLAGDTQYF
once | TRBV2 | CASSEGESYGYTF
few | TRBV19 | CARRQGATEAFF
. | TRBV19 | CASSIHRGTNEKLFF